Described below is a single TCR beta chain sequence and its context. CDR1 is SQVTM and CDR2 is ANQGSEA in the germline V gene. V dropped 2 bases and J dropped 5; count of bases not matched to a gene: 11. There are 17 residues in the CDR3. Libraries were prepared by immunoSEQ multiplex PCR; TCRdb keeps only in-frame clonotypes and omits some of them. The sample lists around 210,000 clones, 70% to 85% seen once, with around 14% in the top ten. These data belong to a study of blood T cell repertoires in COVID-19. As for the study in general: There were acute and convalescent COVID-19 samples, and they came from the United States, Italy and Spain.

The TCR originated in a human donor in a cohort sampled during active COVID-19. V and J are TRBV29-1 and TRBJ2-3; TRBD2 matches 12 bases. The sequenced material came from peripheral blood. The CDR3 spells CSVERASGRAQGDTQYF. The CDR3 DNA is TGCAGCGTTGAACGGGCTAGCGGGAGGGCCCAAGGAGATACGCAGTATTTT.